This T cell receptor (beta chain) was recorded in a study of T-cell memory formation after mild COVID-19. Study information: There were largely donor-specific TCR clusters. Study-wide findings and caveats: Chiefly within CM and EM were the contracting CD4+ clones; CD8+ ones were within EMRA. Clones that shrank (day 15 to 85) were balanced CD4/CD8, whereas later expanders leaned CD4+.

V lost 0 bases to trimming and J lost 0 bases, with 6 bases between them. This CDR3 is 13 amino acids long. Germline CDR1 is DFQATT and CDR2 is SNEGSKA (reference sequence). 5'RACE with constant-segment primers built TCRalpha and TCRbeta cDNA libraries with UMIs. One entry per CDR3 protein, called by TCRdb with MiXCR from the 5' RACE reads. There are 84,000 or so distinct CDR3 sequences in the sample; roughly 13% occur only once, and 30% to 35% lies in the top ten. As regards this clonotype: The antigen remains unidentified.

The sample consisted of PBMCs or a T cell subset sorted from them (not recorded which). The rearrangement joins TRBV20-1 to TRBJ2-7; D remains unclear. This sequence originates from an adult woman who had mild COVID-19 (a few samples of this study predate the infection). Cell type and time point are not known. This CDR3 reads CSARDRVSYEQYF. The CDR3, as DNA: TGCAGTGCTAGAGATAGGGTCTCCTACGAGCAGTACTTC.